The sequence of this TCR beta chain was determined in a study of memory CD4+ T cells and cytomegalovirus serostatus. Findings and limits, study-wide: Repertoires predicted CMV serostatus with median bootstrapped AUC of roughly 0.96.

The germline CDR1 and CDR2 sequences are SGHRS and YFSETQ. Trimming took 4 bases from V and 4 from J; bases not matched to a gene: 10. There are 17 residues in the CDR3. The sort gate was single viable CD3+CD4+CD8-CD45RO+ cells for memory CD4+ T cells. Original handling: After removing out-of-frame reads, approximately 2 million distinct TCRbeta sequences remained. Some clones are missing from TCRdb's copy, which holds only in-frame ones; the method was immunoSEQ multiplex PCR. Clone size and V and J calls were adopted from that table, with D and trimming inferred from the DNA. The table records under 55,000 clones, more than 70% of them present only once. About this clone: Its antigen remains unknown.

The V and J genes are TRBV5-1 and TRBJ2-6, with 8 bases aligning to TRBD1. This TCR was sampled from an adult in good health and CMV-seropositive. The specimen sequenced was memory CD4+ T cells from blood. For the CDR3, the DNA is TGCGCCAGCAGCCCCGGACAGGGACTTGCGGGGGCCAACGTCCTGACTTTC. It translates to CASSPGQGLAGANVLTF.